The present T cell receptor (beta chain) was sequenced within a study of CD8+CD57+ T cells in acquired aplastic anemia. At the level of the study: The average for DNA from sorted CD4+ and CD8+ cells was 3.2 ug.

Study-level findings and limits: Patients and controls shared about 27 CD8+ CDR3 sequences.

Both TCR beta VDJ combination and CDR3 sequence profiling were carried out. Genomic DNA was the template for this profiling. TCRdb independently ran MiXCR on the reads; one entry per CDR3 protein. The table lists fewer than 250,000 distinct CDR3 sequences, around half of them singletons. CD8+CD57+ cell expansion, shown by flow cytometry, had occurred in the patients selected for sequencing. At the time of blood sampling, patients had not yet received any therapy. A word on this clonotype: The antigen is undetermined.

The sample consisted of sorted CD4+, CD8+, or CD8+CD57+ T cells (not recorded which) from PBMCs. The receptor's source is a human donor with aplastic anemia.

The CDR3 here is CASNHWGAGHQPQHF. CDR3 sequence (DNA): TGTGCCAGTAACCATTGGGGGGCAGGCCATCAGCCCCAGCATTTT. V gene TRBV19 combines with J gene TRBJ1-5; the D gene is possibly TRBD1 (6 bases). Germline loops: CDR1 LNHDA, CDR2 SQIVND (reference sequence). CDR3 size: 15 residues. With 7 bases removed from V and 5 bases from J, the gap between germline ends came to 18 bases.